Below, 27 T cell receptor beta chains from the same sample are listed, as sequenced in a study of cytomegalovirus exposure and HLA in healthy donors. Only in-frame clones appear in the TCRdb table, and some are missing; sequencing was by immunoSEQ multiplex PCR. The sample contains about 160,000 clones, 86% of which appear only once. Sequencing used PBMCs. The receptors shown here come from a woman younger than 35 in good health and CMV-seronegative.

This chain uses TRBV7-9 with TRBJ2-2, with D perhaps matching TRBD1 (6 bases). Germline V gene sequence: CDR1 SEHNR, CDR2 FQNEAQ (reference sequence). V lost 6 bases and J 6 bases, leaving 11 bases between the germline ends. This CDR3 has 13 residues. CDR3 residues: CASRSAGAGELFF. CDR3 in DNA: TGTGCCAGCAGGTCGGCAGGGGCCGGGGAGCTGTTTTTT.

The CDR3 bases are TGTGCCAGCAGTTTAAGAGCCCCGGGACAGGGGGAGGGCTACACCTTC. Its protein product is CASSLRAPGQGEGYTF. V usage is TRBV6-5 and J usage is TRBJ1-2; 11 positions agree with TRBD1. The germline V gene has CDR1 MNHEY and CDR2 SVGAGI. This CDR3 comprises 16 residues. With 4 bases clipped from V and 8 bases from J, the junction kept 12 bases outside the gene matches.

This clone was observed a handful of times. This rearrangement joins TRBV12-5 to TRBJ2-7; possible D gene TRBD1, 7 bases. The CDR3 runs to 15 residues. V lost 5 bases and J 0 bases, leaving 14 bases between the germline ends. Germline lookup yields CDR1 LGHNT and CDR2 FRNRAP. The CDR3 region has the DNA TGTGCTAGTGGTCGGGGGACAGCGAGCTCCTACGAGCAGTACTTC. It translates to CASGRGTASSYEQYF.

The J gene is TRBJ1-1, the V gene TRBV14, with D perhaps TRBD1 (6 bases). The CDR3 is 18 residues long. CDR1 is SGHDN, CDR2 FVKESK, per germline. The V and J ends lost 4 bases and 1 base respectively, with 22 bases between them. CDR3 loop: CASSPHRYIGTWNTEAFF. DNA for the CDR3: TGTGCCAGCAGCCCTCACCGTTATATCGGGACATGGAACACTGAAGCTTTCTTT.

The CDR3: CASSLVADQETQYF. The CDR3, as DNA: TGTGCCAGCAGCTTAGTAGCGGACCAAGAGACCCAGTACTTC. This sequence joins TRBV7-2 and TRBJ2-5, with a possible D match to TRBD2 (6 bases). Trimming shortened V by 1 base and J by 0 bases, and 6 bases separated the two germline ends. Germline CDR1 SGHTA, CDR2 FQGNSA. This CDR3 contains 14 residues.

The chain uses TRBV5-1 and TRBJ1-2; D remains ambiguous. Trimming took off 0 bases at V and 0 bases at J, with 6 bases between the two ends. CDR1 and CDR2 (germline): SGHRS, YFSETQ. CDR3 length: 14 residues. The CDR3 sequence: CASSLVEPNYGYTF. In DNA, the CDR3 is TGCGCCAGCAGCTTGGTCGAGCCTAACTATGGCTACACCTTC.

The V call is TRBV6-5, the J call TRBJ1-2; 9 bases map to TRBD1. The CDR3 spans 12 residues. Trimming took 6 bases from V and 7 from J; bases not matched to a gene: 3. Germline V gene lookup returns CDR1 MNHEY and CDR2 SVGAGI. CDR3 protein: CASRTGGGGYTF. In DNA form, the CDR3 reads TGTGCCAGCAGAACAGGGGGCGGTGGCTACACCTTC.

The chain links TRBV19 to TRBJ1-2; 7 positions agree with TRBD1. V shed 3 bases, J shed 4 bases, and the junction held 8 bases outside the gene matches. This CDR3 comprises 15 residues. CDR1 and CDR2 from the germline V gene are LNHDA and SQIVND (reference sequence). As DNA, the CDR3 is TGTGCCAGTAGTATTAGCTCGACAGGGACCTATGGCTACACCTTC. The encoded protein is CASSISSTGTYGYTF.

The gene calls are TRBV10-3 and TRBJ1-4; maybe TRBD1 (6 bases). In germline, CDR1 is ENHRY, CDR2 SYGVKD. There are 14 residues in the CDR3. Trimming removed 6 bases at V and 4 bases at J, with 12 bases between. CDR3 DNA sequence: TGTGCCATCAGCCCAACAGGGAGTAATGAAAAACTGTTTTTT. Translating it yields CAISPTGSNEKLFF.

The V and J genes are TRBV4-3 and TRBJ2-1; D perhaps matches TRBD2 (6 bases). Germline CDR1 is LGHNA and CDR2 is YSLEER. The CDR3 sequence is 15 residues long. The ends were cut back, 0 bases at V and 8 bases at J, with 14 bases in the middle. The CDR3 is CASSQDSGRGDEQFF. CDR3 in DNA: TGCGCCAGCAGCCAAGACTCCGGGCGGGGCGATGAGCAGTTCTTC.

The J gene is TRBJ1-1, the V gene TRBV6-1, with TRBD1 identical over 7 bases. Germline loops: CDR1 MNHNS, CDR2 SASEGT. Trimming at V came to 0 bases and at J to 9 bases, leaving 4 bases not matched to a gene. The CDR3 has 13 amino acids. CDR3 protein: CASSEAPDRKAFF. CDR3 bases: TGTGCCAGCAGTGAAGCGCCGGACAGGAAAGCTTTCTTT.

A remark on this clone: This specimen includes other DNA sequences encoding the same CDR3. The chain combines TRBV6-5 with TRBJ1-1; D gene unclear. Germline assignment: CDR1 MNHEY and CDR2 SVGAGI. V shed 3 bases and J shed 7 bases, with 12 bases lying between them. The CDR3 has 13 amino acids. This chain's CDR3 is CASSYRDRGEAFF. CDR3 nucleotides: TGTGCCAGCAGTTATCGGGATCGGGGTGAAGCTTTCTTT.

The chain recombines TRBV5-6 with TRBJ2-7; D unclear. Trimming stripped 2 bases from V and 7 bases from J, with 10 bases between. Germline lookup yields CDR1 SGHDT and CDR2 YYEEEE. This CDR3 is built from 12 residues. The CDR3 region is CASSFGYSEQYF. The CDR3 nucleotides read TGTGCCAGCAGCTTCGGGTATTCGGAGCAGTACTTC.

The rearrangement joins TRBV7-9 to TRBJ2-7; D might be TRBD1 (6 bases). V was pared by 5 bases and J by 6 bases, with 11 bases between. The CDR3 spans 12 residues. CDR1 is SEHNR, CDR2 FQNEAQ, per germline (reference sequence). The CDR3 region is CASSRRGGEQYF. The CDR3 DNA reads as TGTGCCAGCAGCCGTCGAGGGGGCGAGCAGTACTTC.

V is TRBV10-1 and J is TRBJ2-7, with a tentative D call TRBD2 (6 bases). The CDR3 loop spans 14 amino acids. Germline V CDR1 and CDR2: WNHNN, SYGVQD (reference sequence). V was clipped by 0 bases and J by 3 bases, with 9 bases between them. This chain's CDR3 is CASSESGLSYEQYF. CDR3 nucleotide sequence: TGCGCCAGCAGTGAGTCGGGACTTAGCTACGAGCAGTACTTC.

V is TRBV5-1 and J is TRBJ1-3; D is unclear. CDR1 SGHRS and CDR2 YFSETQ come from the germline V gene. V lost 4 bases and J 3 bases, leaving 11 bases between the germline ends. This CDR3 is 14 amino acids long. The CDR3 sequence is CASSPDTSGNTIYF. CDR3 bases: TGCGCCAGCAGCCCTGACACGAGTGGAAACACCATATATTTT. The full variable domain, with the rest looked up from reference TRBV5-1 and TRBJ1-3, is KAGVTQTPRYLIKTRGQQVTLSCSPISGHRSVSWYQQTPGQGLQFLFEYFSETQRNKGNFPGRFSGRQFSNSRSEMNVSTLELGDSALYLCASSPDTSGNTIYFGEGSWLTVV.

This clone was recorded once. The rearrangement joins TRBV6-5 to TRBJ1-2, with TRBD1 matching over 8 bases. This CDR3 is 14 amino acids long. Looked up from germline, CDR1 is MNHEY and CDR2 is SVGAGI. V lost 4 bases, J lost 4 bases, and 5 bases stayed unmatched. CDR3 protein: CASSSRQGTYGYTF. The CDR3 nucleotides are TGTGCCAGCAGTTCACGACAGGGGACCTATGGCTACACCTTC.

The genes are TRBV4-1 and TRBJ2-1; 9 nucleotides match TRBD2. The V gene end was trimmed by 0 bases and the J gene end by 7 bases; junction bases not matched to a gene: 13. This CDR3 comprises 18 residues. Germline CDR1 MGHRA, CDR2 YSYEKL. For the CDR3, the DNA is TGCGCCAGCAGCCAAGATCGAGGCGGGGGGGCCAGAGAGAATGAGCAGTTCTTC. It specifies CASSQDRGGGARENEQFF.

This chain joins TRBV7-9 and TRBJ1-2; D might be TRBD1 (6 bases). Germline-derived CDR1 and CDR2 are SEHNR and FQNEAQ (reference sequence). V was clipped by 5 bases and J by 4 bases, with 11 bases between them. This CDR3 is 13 amino acids long. Here the CDR3 DNA reads TGTGCCAGCAGCCCCAGGGACACCTATGGCTACACCTTC. It encodes CASSPRDTYGYTF.

This clone was picked up one time. This rearrangement joins TRBV5-1 to TRBJ2-1; 8 bases map to TRBD2. Germline CDR1 SGHRS, CDR2 YFSETQ. The V and J ends lost 0 bases and 3 bases, in that order; junction bases with no gene match: 17. The CDR3 is 20 amino acids. The CDR3 reads CASSLAYKLAAAKGYNEQFF. In DNA form, the CDR3 reads TGCGCCAGCAGCTTGGCCTATAAACTAGCGGCAGCGAAGGGCTACAATGAGCAGTTCTTC.

The chain couples TRBV11-3 to TRBJ1-1; weak D call: TRBD1 (5 bases). With 3 bases removed from V and 1 base from J, the gap between germline ends came to 6 bases. This CDR3 comprises 13 residues. Per germline, CDR1 SGHNT and CDR2 YENEEA. CDR3 sequence reads: CASSFGQNTEAFF. In nucleotides, the CDR3 is TGTGCCAGCAGCTTTGGACAGAACACTGAAGCTTTCTTT.

This chain connects TRBV7-2 to TRBJ1-4; possible D gene TRBD1, 5 bases. CDR3 length equals 17 residues. Trimming took off 2 bases at V and 1 base at J, with 14 bases between the two ends. From germline, CDR1 is SGHTA and CDR2 FQGNSA. This CDR3 reads CASSLSGPRQTNEKLFF. The CDR3 coding sequence is TGTGCCAGCAGCTTATCAGGGCCCCGTCAAACTAATGAAAAACTGTTTTTT.

In the case of this clone: The junction does not match germline at one end; this may be a read error. The V gene is TRBV2, the J gene TRBJ2-1; weak D call: TRBD2 (6 bases). The length of the CDR3 is 15 residues. Per the germline V gene, CDR1 is SNHLY and CDR2 is FYNNEI. The CDR3 nucleotides read TGTGCCAGCAGGGAAGCCGGGACTCCCTACAATGAGCAGTTCTTC. This encodes CASREAGTPYNEQFF.

The chain is built from TRBV25-1 and TRBJ1-4; 11 bases agree with TRBD1. This CDR3 comprises 16 residues. Germline CDR1 MGHDK, CDR2 SYGVNS. J was trimmed by 8 bases and V by 2 bases; bases with no gene match: 7. The CDR3 coding sequence is TGTGCCAGCAGTGAAGGAGGACAGGGGGCAAGCGAAAAACTGTTTTTT. Protein product: CASSEGGQGASEKLFF.

The rearrangement joins TRBV6-1 to TRBJ1-3; perhaps TRBD1 as D (6 bases). Trimming removed 1 base from V and 6 bases from J, with 7 bases in between. This CDR3 has 13 residues. Germline values: CDR1 MNHNS, CDR2 SASEGT. CDR3 protein: CASSEGQENTIYF. DNA of the CDR3: TGTGCCAGCAGTGAAGGACAGGAAAACACCATATATTTT.

The rearrangement links TRBV7-9 to TRBJ2-7; TRBD2 is a possible D gene (5 bases). CDR1 SEHNR and CDR2 FQNEAQ come from the germline V gene (reference sequence). The CDR3 has 12 amino acids. V gave up 4 bases and J gave up 7 bases, with 11 bases separating them. The chain's CDR3 is CASSSGILEQYF. The CDR3 DNA reads as TGTGCCAGCAGCTCGGGGATCCTAGAGCAGTACTTC.

The V gene is TRBV4-1, the J gene TRBJ2-7; no reliable D call. With 0 bases removed from V and 0 bases from J, the gap between germline ends came to 9 bases. Germline values: CDR1 MGHRA, CDR2 YSYEKL. The CDR3 is 15 amino acids. The CDR3 region has the DNA TGCGCCAGCAGCCAAGAAAAGACAAGCTCCTACGAGCAGTACTTC. Residues: CASSQEKTSSYEQYF.